Below are 5 T cell receptor beta chains sequenced from a single sample in a study of chemoradiotherapy in HPV16-positive cancers. Method: immunoSEQ multiplex PCR; TCRdb's copy keeps in-frame clones and lacks some. The repertoire holds fewer than 20,000 clones, with about 80% as singletons. The source material was blood, sampled from a patient who underwent chemoradiotherapy. These TCRs come from a human donor with HPV-associated anogenital cancer.

This chain connects TRBV14 to TRBJ1-1, with D possibly matching TRBD1 (5 bases). V was pared by 4 bases and J by 1 base, with 13 bases between. The length of the CDR3 is 15 residues. CDR1 SGHDN and CDR2 FVKESK come from the germline V gene. The CDR3 region is CASSRFWGGNTEAFF. Written as DNA, the CDR3 is TGTGCCAGCAGCCGCTTCTGGGGGGGGAACACTGAAGCTTTCTTT.

J is TRBJ1-4 and V is TRBV6-5, with D possibly TRBD1 on 6 matching bases. This CDR3 region has 16 residues. The germline V gene encodes CDR1 MNHEY and CDR2 SVGAGI. V was pared by 2 bases and J by 1 base, with 11 bases between. The CDR3 sequence is CASSYRTGRTNEKLFF. Here the CDR3 DNA reads TGTGCCAGCAGTTACCGAACAGGGAGAACTAATGAAAAACTGTTTTTT.

This chain joins TRBV7-9 and TRBJ1-2; tentative D call: TRBD1 (5 bases). CDR3 length: 14 residues. Germline CDR1 reads SEHNR; CDR2 reads FQNEAQ (reference sequence). Trimming removed 5 bases at V and 8 bases at J, with 18 bases between. CDR3 protein: CASSPGERGGGYTF. The CDR3 nucleotides are TGTGCCAGCAGCCCCGGGGAGAGGGGTGGCGGCTACACCTTC. Using reference TRBV7-9 and TRBJ1-2 for the parts outside the CDR3, the full variable domain is DTGVSQNPRHKITKRGQNVTFRCDPISEHNRLYWYRQTLGQGPEFLTYFQNEAQLEKSRLLSDRFSAERPKGSFSTLEIQRTEQGDSAMYLCASSPGERGGGYTFGSGTRLTVV.

The chain carries TRBV7-6 and TRBJ2-1; TRBD2 might be the D (5 bases). The CDR3 is 14 amino acids. Germline V gene sequence: CDR1 SGHVS, CDR2 FNYEAQ. V was clipped by 6 bases and J by 7 bases, with 16 bases between them. CDR3 sequence (DNA): TGTGCCAGCAGTGGTCTCGCGGGTTTAAATGAGCAGTTCTTC. Its translation: CASSGLAGLNEQFF.

The chain combines TRBV20-1 with TRBJ2-2; no clear D. This CDR3 comprises 11 residues. CDR1 is DFQATT, CDR2 SNEGSKA, per germline (reference sequence). The V end was cut by 2 bases, the J end by 6 bases, with 4 bases between. The CDR3 protein is CSARLPGELFF. CDR3 coding DNA: TGCAGTGCTAGACTCCCCGGGGAGCTGTTTTTT.